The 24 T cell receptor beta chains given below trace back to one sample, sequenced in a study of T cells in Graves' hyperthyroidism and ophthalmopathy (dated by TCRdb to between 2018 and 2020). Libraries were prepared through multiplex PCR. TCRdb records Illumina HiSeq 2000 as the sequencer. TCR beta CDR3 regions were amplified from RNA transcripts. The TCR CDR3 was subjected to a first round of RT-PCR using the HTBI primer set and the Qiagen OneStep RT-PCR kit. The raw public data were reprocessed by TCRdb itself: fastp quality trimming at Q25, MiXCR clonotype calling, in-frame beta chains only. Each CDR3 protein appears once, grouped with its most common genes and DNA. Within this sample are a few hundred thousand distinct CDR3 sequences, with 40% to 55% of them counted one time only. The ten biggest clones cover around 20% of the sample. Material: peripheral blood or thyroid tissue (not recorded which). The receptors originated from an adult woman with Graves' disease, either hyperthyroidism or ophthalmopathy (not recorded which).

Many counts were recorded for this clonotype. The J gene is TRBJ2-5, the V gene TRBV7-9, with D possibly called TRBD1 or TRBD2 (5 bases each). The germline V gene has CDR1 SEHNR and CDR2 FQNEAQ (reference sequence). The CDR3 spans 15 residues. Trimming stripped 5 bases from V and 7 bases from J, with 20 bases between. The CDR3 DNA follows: TGTGCCAGCAGCATGTCCCGGGACCCCAGAGGGACCCAGTACTTC. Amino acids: CASSMSRDPRGTQYF. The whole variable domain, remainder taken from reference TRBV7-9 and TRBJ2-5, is DTGVSQNPRHKITKRGQNVTFRCDPISEHNRLYWYRQTLGQGPEFLTYFQNEAQLEKSRLLSDRFSAERPKGSFSTLEIQRTEQGDSAMYLCASSMSRDPRGTQYFGPGTRLLVL.

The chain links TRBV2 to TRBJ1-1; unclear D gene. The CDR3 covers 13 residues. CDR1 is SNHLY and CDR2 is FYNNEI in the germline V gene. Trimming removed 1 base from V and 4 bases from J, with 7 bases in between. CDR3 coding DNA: TGTGCCAGCAGTGAAGATGTGGGCACTGAAGCTTTCTTT. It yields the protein CASSEDVGTEAFF. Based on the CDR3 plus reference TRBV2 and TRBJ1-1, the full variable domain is EPEVTQTPSHQVTQMGQEVILRCVPISNHLYFYWYRQILGQKVEFLVSFYNNEISEKSEIFDDQFSVERPDGSNFTLKIRSTKLEDSAMYFCASSEDVGTEAFFGQGTRLTVV.

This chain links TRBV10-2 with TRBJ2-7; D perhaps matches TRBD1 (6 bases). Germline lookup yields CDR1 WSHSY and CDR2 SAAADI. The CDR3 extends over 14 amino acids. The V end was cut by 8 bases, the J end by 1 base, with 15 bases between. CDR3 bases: TGCGCCAGCTCCCTCCAGGGGACGTCCTACGAGCAGTACTTC. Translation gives CASSLQGTSYEQYF.

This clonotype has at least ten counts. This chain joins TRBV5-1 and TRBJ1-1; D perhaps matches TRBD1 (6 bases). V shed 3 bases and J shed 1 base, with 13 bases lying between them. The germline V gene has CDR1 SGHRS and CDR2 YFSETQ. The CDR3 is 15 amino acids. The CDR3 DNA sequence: TGCGCCAGCAGCTGGGGGGGGGGCGCGAACACTGAAGCTTTCTTT. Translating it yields CASSWGGGANTEAFF.

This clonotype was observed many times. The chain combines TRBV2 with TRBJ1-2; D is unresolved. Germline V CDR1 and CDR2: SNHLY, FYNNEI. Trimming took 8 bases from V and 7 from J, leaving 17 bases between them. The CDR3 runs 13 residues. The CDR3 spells CASRPEGRGGYTF. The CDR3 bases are TGTGCCAGCCGCCCCGAAGGGCGGGGTGGCTACACCTTC.

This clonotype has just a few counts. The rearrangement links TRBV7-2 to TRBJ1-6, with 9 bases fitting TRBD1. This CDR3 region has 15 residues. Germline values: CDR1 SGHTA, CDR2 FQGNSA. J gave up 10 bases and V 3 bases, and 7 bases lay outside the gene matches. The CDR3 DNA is TGTGCCAGCAGCTTTAGACAGGGGGTTATATCACCCCTCCACTTT. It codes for CASSFRQGVISPLHF.

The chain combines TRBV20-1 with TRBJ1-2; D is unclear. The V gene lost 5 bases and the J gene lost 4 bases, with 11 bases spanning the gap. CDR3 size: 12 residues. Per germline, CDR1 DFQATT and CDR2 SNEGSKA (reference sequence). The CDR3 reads CSAVRGSYGYTF. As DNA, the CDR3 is TGCAGTGCTGTCCGCGGGTCCTATGGCTACACCTTC.

The CDR3 nucleotides read TGTGCCAGCAGCTCAACGGGGACCTATAATTCACCCCTCCACTTT. This gives the protein CASSSTGTYNSPLHF. The genes are TRBV7-9 and TRBJ1-6; D remains unclear. Germline assignment: CDR1 SEHNR and CDR2 FQNEAQ (reference sequence). The CDR3 loop spans 15 amino acids. V shed 4 bases and J shed 2 bases, with 9 bases lying between them.

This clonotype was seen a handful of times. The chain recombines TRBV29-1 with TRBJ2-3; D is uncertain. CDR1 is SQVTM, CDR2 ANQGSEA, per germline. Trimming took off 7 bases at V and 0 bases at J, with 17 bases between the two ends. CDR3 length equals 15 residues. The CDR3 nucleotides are TGCAGCGCCCGGATCGACAAAGCGAGCACAGATACGCAGTATTTT. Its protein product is CSARIDKASTDTQYF.

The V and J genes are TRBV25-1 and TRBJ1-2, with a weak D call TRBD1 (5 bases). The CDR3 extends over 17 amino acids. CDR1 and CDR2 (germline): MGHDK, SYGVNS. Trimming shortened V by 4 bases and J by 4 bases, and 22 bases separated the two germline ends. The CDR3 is CASSAREGYSHFYGYTF. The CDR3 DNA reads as TGTGCCAGCAGTGCTAGAGAGGGGTACAGTCATTTCTATGGCTACACCTTC.

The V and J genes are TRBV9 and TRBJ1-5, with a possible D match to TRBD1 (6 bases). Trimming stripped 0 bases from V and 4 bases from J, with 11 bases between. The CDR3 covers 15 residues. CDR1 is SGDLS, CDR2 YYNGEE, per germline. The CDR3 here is CASSVDHRANQPQHF. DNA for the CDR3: TGTGCCAGCAGCGTAGATCACAGGGCGAATCAGCCCCAGCATTTT.

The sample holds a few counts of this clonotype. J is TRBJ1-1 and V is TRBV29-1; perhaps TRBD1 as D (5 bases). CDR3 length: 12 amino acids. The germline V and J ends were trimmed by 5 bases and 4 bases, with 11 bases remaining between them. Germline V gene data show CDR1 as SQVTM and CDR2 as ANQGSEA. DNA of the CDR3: TGCAGCGTTATGGGGGTTAGCACTGAAGCTTTCTTT. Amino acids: CSVMGVSTEAFF.

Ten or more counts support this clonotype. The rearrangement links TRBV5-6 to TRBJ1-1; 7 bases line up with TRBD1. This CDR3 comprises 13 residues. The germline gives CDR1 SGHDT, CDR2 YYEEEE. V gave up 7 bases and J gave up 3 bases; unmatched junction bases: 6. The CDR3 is CASGTTGDTEAFF. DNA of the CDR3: TGTGCCAGCGGAACAACAGGGGACACTGAAGCTTTCTTT.

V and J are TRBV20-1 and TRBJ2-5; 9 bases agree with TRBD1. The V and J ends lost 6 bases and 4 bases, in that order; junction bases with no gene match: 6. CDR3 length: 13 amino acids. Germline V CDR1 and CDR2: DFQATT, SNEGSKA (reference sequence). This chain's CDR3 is CSALTGGRETQYF. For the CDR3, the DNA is TGCAGTGCGCTGACAGGGGGGAGAGAGACCCAGTACTTC.

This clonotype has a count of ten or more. CDR3 bases: TGTGCCAGCAGCGTTGGGTCACCCGAGGCCCAGCATTTT. This codes for CASSVGSPEAQHF. The gene calls are TRBV2 and TRBJ1-5; D is uncertain. The CDR3 length is 13 residues. Per the germline V gene, CDR1 is SNHLY and CDR2 is FYNNEI. Trimming shortened V by 6 bases and J by 11 bases, and 17 bases separated the two germline ends.

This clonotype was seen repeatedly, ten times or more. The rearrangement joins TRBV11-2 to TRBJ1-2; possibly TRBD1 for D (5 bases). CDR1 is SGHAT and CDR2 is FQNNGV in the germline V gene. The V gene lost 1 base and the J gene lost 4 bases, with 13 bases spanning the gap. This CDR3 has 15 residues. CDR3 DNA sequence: TGTGCCAGCAGCTTAGGAGCGGGACCAGGCTATGGCTACACCTTC. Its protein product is CASSLGAGPGYGYTF. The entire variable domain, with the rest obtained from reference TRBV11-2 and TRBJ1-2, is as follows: EAGVAQSPRYKIIEKRQSVAFWCNPISGHATLYWYQQILGQGPKLLIQFQNNGVVDDSQLPKDRFSAERLKGVDSTLKIQPAKLEDSAVYLCASSLGAGPGYGYTFGSGTRLTVV.

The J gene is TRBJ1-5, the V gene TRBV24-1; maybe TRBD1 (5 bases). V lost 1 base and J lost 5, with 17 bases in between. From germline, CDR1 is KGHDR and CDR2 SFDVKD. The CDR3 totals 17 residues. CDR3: CATSDLIARQGHQPQHF. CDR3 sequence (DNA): TGTGCCACCAGTGATTTAATCGCGAGGCAGGGCCATCAGCCCCAGCATTTT.

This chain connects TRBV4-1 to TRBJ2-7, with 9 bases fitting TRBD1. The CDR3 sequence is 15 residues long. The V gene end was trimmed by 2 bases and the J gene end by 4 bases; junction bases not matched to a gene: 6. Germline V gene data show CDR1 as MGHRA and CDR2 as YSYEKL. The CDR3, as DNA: TGCGCCAGCAGCCAACCTACAGGGGGCCGGTACGAGCAGTACTTC. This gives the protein CASSQPTGGRYEQYF.

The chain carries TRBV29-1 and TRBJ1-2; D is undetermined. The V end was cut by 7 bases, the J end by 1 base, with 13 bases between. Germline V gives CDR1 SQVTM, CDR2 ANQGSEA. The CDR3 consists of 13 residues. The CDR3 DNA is TGCAGCGACCTGACAAGGGATAACTATGGCTACACCTTC. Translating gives CSDLTRDNYGYTF.

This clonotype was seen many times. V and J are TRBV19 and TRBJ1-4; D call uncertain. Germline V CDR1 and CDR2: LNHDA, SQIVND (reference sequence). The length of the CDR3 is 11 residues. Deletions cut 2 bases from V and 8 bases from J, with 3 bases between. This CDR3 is CASSIQEKLFF. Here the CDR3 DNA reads TGTGCCAGTAGTATACAGGAAAAACTGTTTTTT.

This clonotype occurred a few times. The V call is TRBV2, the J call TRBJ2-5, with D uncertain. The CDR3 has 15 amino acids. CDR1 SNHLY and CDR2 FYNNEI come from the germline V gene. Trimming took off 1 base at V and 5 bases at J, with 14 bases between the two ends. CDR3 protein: CASSEGGIKGETQYF. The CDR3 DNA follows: TGTGCCAGCAGTGAAGGAGGTATCAAGGGTGAGACCCAGTACTTC.

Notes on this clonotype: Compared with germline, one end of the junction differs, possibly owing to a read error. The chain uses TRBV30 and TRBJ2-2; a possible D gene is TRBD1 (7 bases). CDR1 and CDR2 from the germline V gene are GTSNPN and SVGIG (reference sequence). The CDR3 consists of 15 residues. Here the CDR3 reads CVWSWGDRHTGELFF. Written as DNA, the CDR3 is TGTGTCTGGAGTTGGGGGGACAGACACACCGGGGAGCTGTTTTTT.

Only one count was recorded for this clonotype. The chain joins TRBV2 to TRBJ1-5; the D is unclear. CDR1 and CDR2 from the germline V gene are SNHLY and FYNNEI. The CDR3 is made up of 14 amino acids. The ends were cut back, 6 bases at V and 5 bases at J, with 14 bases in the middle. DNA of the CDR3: TGTGCCAGCAGCAAGTCAAAAACCGATCAGCCCCAGCATTTT. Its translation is CASSKSKTDQPQHF. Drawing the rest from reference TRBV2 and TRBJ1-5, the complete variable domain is EPEVTQTPSHQVTQMGQEVILRCVPISNHLYFYWYRQILGQKVEFLVSFYNNEISEKSEIFDDQFSVERPDGSNFTLKIRSTKLEDSAMYFCASSKSKTDQPQHFGDGTRLSIL.

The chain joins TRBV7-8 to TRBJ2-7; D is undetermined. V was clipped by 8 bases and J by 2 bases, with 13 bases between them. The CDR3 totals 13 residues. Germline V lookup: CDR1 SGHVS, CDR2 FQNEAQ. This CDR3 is CASGHGPTYEQYF. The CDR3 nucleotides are TGTGCCAGCGGGCACGGTCCGACCTACGAGCAGTACTTC.